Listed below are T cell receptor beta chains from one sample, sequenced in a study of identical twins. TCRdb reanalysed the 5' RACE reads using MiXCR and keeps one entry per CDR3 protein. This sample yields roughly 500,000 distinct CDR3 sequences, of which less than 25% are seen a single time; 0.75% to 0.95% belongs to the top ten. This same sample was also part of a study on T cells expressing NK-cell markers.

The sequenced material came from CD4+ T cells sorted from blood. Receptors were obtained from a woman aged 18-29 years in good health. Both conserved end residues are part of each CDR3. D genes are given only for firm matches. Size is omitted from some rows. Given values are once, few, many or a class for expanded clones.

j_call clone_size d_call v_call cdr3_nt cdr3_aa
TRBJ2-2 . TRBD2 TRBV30 TGTGCCCGAAAGACTAGCGGGAGTTCCGGGGAGCTGTTTTTT CARKTSGSSGELFF
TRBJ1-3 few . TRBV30 TGTGCCTGCCCAGGTGCGCACTCTGGAAACACCATATATTTT CACPGAHSGNTIYF
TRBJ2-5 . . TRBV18 TGTGCCAGCTCACCAAGAGAGCATGAGACCCAGTACTTC CASSPREHETQYF
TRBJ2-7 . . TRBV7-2 TGTGCCAGCAGCTCTTCGGTTTCCTACGAGCAGTACTTC CASSSSVSYEQYF
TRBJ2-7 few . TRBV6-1 TGTGCCAGCAGCCCCCCCGGGACACCCCTGGGGCAGTACTTC CASSPPGTPLGQYF
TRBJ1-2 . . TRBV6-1 TGTGCCAGCAGGATCGGGACAATCTATGGCTACACCTTC CASRIGTIYGYTF
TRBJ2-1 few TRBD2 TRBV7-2 TGTGCCAGCAGCTTAGCGCTAGCGGCATACAATGAGCAGTTCTTC CASSLALAAYNEQFF
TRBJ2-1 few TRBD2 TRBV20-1 TGCAGTGCGTCTAGCGGGAGCACCTTTCGCAATGAGCAGTTCTTC CSASSGSTFRNEQFF
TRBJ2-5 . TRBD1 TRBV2 TGTGCCAGTGGGAGGACAGGGAAAGAGACCCAGTACTTC CASGRTGKETQYF
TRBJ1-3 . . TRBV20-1 TGCAGTGCTAGAGGGGCCCGCGGATGGGGTGGAAACACCATATATTTT CSARGARGWGGNTIYF
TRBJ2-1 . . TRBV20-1 TGCAGTGTCCGGAAGGGGGATGAGCAGTTCTTC CSVRKGDEQFF
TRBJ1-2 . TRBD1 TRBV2 TGTGCCAGCAGTTCGACAGGGAGGGTTTATGGCTACACCTTC CASSSTGRVYGYTF
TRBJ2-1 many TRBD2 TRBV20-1 TGCAGTGCTAGAGATCAGCTAGCGGGAGGGTACAATGAGCAGTTCTTC CSARDQLAGGYNEQFF
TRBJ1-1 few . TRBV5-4 TGTGCCAGCAGCTTTCGGGATGGGGACACTGAAGCTTTCTTT CASSFRDGDTEAFF
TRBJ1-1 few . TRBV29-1 TGCAGCGTTTCGGGTGGGGTGGTGGAAAACACTGAAGCTTTCTTT CSVSGGVVENTEAFF
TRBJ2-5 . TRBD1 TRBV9 TGTGCCAGCAGCGCCGGGACAGACCAAGAGACCCAGTACTTC CASSAGTDQETQYF
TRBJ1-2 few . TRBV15 TGTGCCACCAGCAGAGCGGGGGCGCCCGGGGGCTACACCTTC CATSRAGAPGGYTF
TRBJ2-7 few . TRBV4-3 TGCGCCAGCAGCCAGGAGATCGGGAGTCCGTACGAGCAGTACTTC CASSQEIGSPYEQYF
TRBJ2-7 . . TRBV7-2 TGTGCCAGCAGCTTCATTTGGGGGCCCTACGAGCAGTACTTC CASSFIWGPYEQYF
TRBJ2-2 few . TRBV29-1 TGCAGCGTTGCGGGACTCTTCGCCGGGGAGCTGTTTTTT CSVAGLFAGELFF
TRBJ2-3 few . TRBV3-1 TGTGCCAGCAGCCAAGATCTAAGGCGAGCGCAGTATTTT CASSQDLRRAQYF
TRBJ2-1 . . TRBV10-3 TGTGCCATCAGTGAACGAGGTAGTTATCGTGAGCAGTTCTTC CAISERGSYREQFF
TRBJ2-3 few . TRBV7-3 TGTGCCAGCAGCTTCGGACTCACAGATACGCAGTATTTT CASSFGLTDTQYF
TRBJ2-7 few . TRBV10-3 TGTGCCATCAGTGAGAAAGGTACAGGTTCCTACGAGCAGTACTTC CAISEKGTGSYEQYF
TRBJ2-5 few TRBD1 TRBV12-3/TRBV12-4 TGTGCCAGCAGTTCTGGACAGGGGGCTCACGAGACCCAGTACTTC CASSSGQGAHETQYF
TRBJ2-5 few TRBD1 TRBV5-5 TGTGCCAGCAGCGAGGGGACAGGGGGCGCGAATTTGATCGAGACCCAGTACTTC CASSEGTGGANLIETQYF
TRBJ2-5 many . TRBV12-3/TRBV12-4 TGTGCCAGCAGTTTAAGGGAGACCCAGTACTTC CASSLRETQYF
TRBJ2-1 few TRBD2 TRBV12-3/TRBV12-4 TGTGCCAGCAGTCCATCGCTAGCGGGGGGCCGGCTTCGCTCCTACAATGAGCAGTTCTTC CASSPSLAGGRLRSYNEQFF
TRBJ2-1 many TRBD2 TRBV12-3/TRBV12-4 TGTGCCAGCACCCCCTGGCTAGCGGGCGACAATGAGCAGTTCTTC CASTPWLAGDNEQFF
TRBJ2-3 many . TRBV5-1 TGCGCCAGCAGCTTGGAGACTAGCACAGATACGCAGTATTTT CASSLETSTDTQYF
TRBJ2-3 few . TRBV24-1 TGTGCCACCAGTGATCACCGAGTAGGCACGCAGTATTTT CATSDHRVGTQYF
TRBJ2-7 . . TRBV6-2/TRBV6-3 TGTGCCAGCAGTGATCAACGACTAGTTTTCTACGAGCAGTACTTC CASSDQRLVFYEQYF
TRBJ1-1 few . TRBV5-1 TGCGCCAGCAGCTTACAGGTTAGCCCGAACACTGAAGCTTTCTTT CASSLQVSPNTEAFF
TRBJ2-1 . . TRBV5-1 TGCGCCAGCAGCTTGGAAACTTACAATGAGCAGTTCTTC CASSLETYNEQFF
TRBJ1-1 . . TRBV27 TGTGCCAGCAACGCCCGACAGGACTACACTGAAGCTTTCTTT CASNARQDYTEAFF
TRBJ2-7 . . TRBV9 TGTGCCAGCAGCGTAACGGCAGCCTCCTACGAGCAGTACTTC CASSVTAASYEQYF